The 29 T cell receptor beta chains presented below share a single source sample, sequenced in a study. One entry per CDR3 protein results from TCRdb running MiXCR on the 5' RACE reads. The sample holds tens of thousands of distinct CDR3 sequences; around 26% are singletons and the top ten take about 2%. The sample comprised naive CD4+ T cells sorted from blood. Subset here: naive CD4+ T cells, CD4+CD45RA+CD25-. The source of these receptors is a female donor with breast cancer.

The chain is built from TRBV28 and TRBJ2-4; unclear D gene. CDR3 length: 15 residues. Germline V CDR1 and CDR2: MDHEN, SYDVKM. V was trimmed by 5 bases and J by 7 bases, leaving 18 bases between them. This chain's CDR3 is CASSTLKGRWNIQYF. In DNA form, the CDR3 reads TGTGCCAGCAGTACCCTCAAAGGGCGTTGGAACATTCAGTACTTC.

This sequence joins TRBV7-2 and TRBJ1-5, with 7 bases fitting TRBD1. Per the germline V gene, CDR1 is SGHTA and CDR2 is FQGNSA. This CDR3 contains 13 residues. The trim removed 3 bases at V and 5 bases at J, leaving 1 base unmatched. The CDR3 region is CASSFTGDQPQHF. The CDR3, as DNA: TGTGCCAGCAGCTTTACAGGGGATCAGCCCCAGCATTTT.

This clonotype was counted only a few times. The rearrangement joins TRBV5-6 to TRBJ1-4; D is uncertain. Germline assignment: CDR1 SGHDT and CDR2 YYEEEE. V dropped 3 bases and J dropped 5 bases, with 11 bases sitting between them. The length of the CDR3 is 14 residues. CDR3 amino acids: CASSSGPTNEKLFF. The CDR3 nucleotides read TGTGCCAGCAGCTCCGGACCTACGAATGAAAAACTGTTTTTT.

In the case of this clonotype: Relative to the germline gene, one junction end is altered; a read error may explain this. The chain links TRBV7-3 to TRBJ1-2; 7 bases map to TRBD1. CDR1 is SGHTA, CDR2 FQGTGA, per germline. This CDR3 comprises 13 residues. The CDR3 region has the DNA TGTGCCAGCAGCCTAACAGGGGACTATGGCTACACCTTC. Translated: CASSLTGDYGYTF.

This chain connects TRBV15 to TRBJ2-5; D is unclear. V gave up 0 bases and J gave up 5 bases, with 4 bases separating them. The CDR3 has 12 residues. Germline V CDR1 and CDR2: LNHNV, YYDKDF (reference sequence). The CDR3 DNA sequence: TGTGCCACCAGCAGAGATGTCGAGACCCAGTACTTC. It encodes CATSRDVETQYF.

The chain recombines TRBV5-1 with TRBJ1-4; no firm D call. This CDR3 is 15 amino acids long. Germline V lookup: CDR1 SGHRS, CDR2 YFSETQ. V was pared by 0 bases and J by 4 bases, with 10 bases between. The CDR3 nucleotides are TGCGCCAGCAGCTTGGAGTCAGCCCATAATGAAAAACTGTTTTTT. Translated: CASSLESAHNEKLFF.

As for this clonotype: Its ends do not fully match the called genes, so a read error is possible. This chain joins TRBV28 and TRBJ1-1; a possible D gene is TRBD1 (6 bases). CDR1 MDHEN and CDR2 SYDVKM come from the germline V gene. The CDR3 is 15 residues long. CDR3 sequence (DNA): TGTGCCAGCAGTGGATCAGGGGCCGTGAACACTGAAGCTCTCTTT. Translating gives CASSGSGAVNTEALF.

Relative to its sample, this clonotype is medium-sized. This chain links TRBV6-5 with TRBJ1-2; 7 bases map to TRBD1. V dropped 6 bases and J dropped 5; count of bases not matched to a gene: 6. The CDR3 runs to 13 residues. Per the germline V gene, CDR1 is MNHEY and CDR2 is SVGAGI. The CDR3, as DNA: TGTGCCAGCAGCTCGGGACAGTCTTATGGCTACACCTTC. Protein sequence: CASSSGQSYGYTF.

The chain carries TRBV12-3 or TRBV12-4 and TRBJ2-1, with unresolved D. The CDR3 spans 17 residues. Between the trimmed V and J ends, which lost 5 bases and 4 bases, there was a span of 21 bases. The CDR3 nucleotides are TGTGCCAGCAGTCCCCCAGGAACCAGACCAACTTACAATGAGCAGTTCTTC. Its protein product is CASSPPGTRPTYNEQFF.

The chain has TRBV4-1 and TRBJ1-1, with D maybe TRBD1 (5 bases). This CDR3 spans 16 amino acids. The V gene's germline CDR1 is MGHRA and CDR2 YSYEKL. V dropped 0 bases and J dropped 5 bases, with 16 bases sitting between them. The CDR3 here is CASSQDLGTSSTEAFF. The CDR3 DNA is TGCGCCAGCAGCCAAGATCTTGGGACTTCCTCAACTGAAGCTTTCTTT.

On this clonotype: A much larger clone sits a single nucleotide away, making a read error possible. The chain joins TRBV12-3 or TRBV12-4 to TRBJ1-5, with 7 bases fitting TRBD1. The CDR3 runs 14 residues. CDR3 loop: CTSSTHRGDQPQHF. The DNA of the CDR3 is TGTACCAGCAGCACGCACAGGGGCGATCAGCCCCAGCATTTT.

The V call is TRBV5-1, the J call TRBJ1-1; TRBD1 might be the D (5 bases). CDR3 length: 15 amino acids. V lost 3 bases and J lost 0, with 12 bases in between. From germline, CDR1 is SGHRS and CDR2 YFSETQ. The CDR3 DNA reads as TGCGCCAGCAGCTGGGACGGTAAGGTGAACACTGAAGCTTTCTTT. It is translated as CASSWDGKVNTEAFF. The full variable domain, in which reference TRBV5-1 and TRBJ1-1 provide the parts outside the CDR3, is KAGVTQTPRYLIKTRGQQVTLSCSPISGHRSVSWYQQTPGQGLQFLFEYFSETQRNKGNFPGRFSGRQFSNSRSEMNVSTLELGDSALYLCASSWDGKVNTEAFFGQGTRLTVV.

The chain employs TRBV5-1 and TRBJ2-3; the D gene is possibly TRBD2 (5 bases). In germline, CDR1 is SGHRS, CDR2 YFSETQ. V dropped 4 bases and J dropped 0 bases, with 12 bases sitting between them. The CDR3 is 15 residues long. In nucleotides, the CDR3 is TGCGCCAGCAGCCCCTCTAGCAAAAGCACAGATACGCAGTATTTT. This codes for CASSPSSKSTDTQYF.

This chain links TRBV7-3 with TRBJ2-3; D is unresolved. The CDR3 spans 15 residues. V lost 4 bases and J 1 base, leaving 12 bases between the germline ends. Germline assignment: CDR1 SGHTA and CDR2 FQGTGA. CDR3 residues: CASSSRRTGTDTQYF. The CDR3 nucleotides are TGTGCCAGCAGCTCCCGTCGAACCGGCACAGATACGCAGTATTTT.

The genes are TRBV25-1 and TRBJ2-7, with 10 bases matching TRBD1. The CDR3 is made up of 15 amino acids. The V segment lost 3 bases and the J segment 0 bases; nucleotides outside the gene matches: 2. Germline loops: CDR1 MGHDK, CDR2 SYGVNS. The CDR3 DNA sequence: TGTGCCAGCAGTGACCGGGACAGGGGCTCCTACGAGCAGTACTTC. Translating it yields CASSDRDRGSYEQYF.

J is TRBJ2-5 and V is TRBV5-1; 7 bases match TRBD1. This CDR3 contains 14 residues. Germline V gene lookup returns CDR1 SGHRS and CDR2 YFSETQ. Losses at the gene ends were 2 bases for V and 2 bases for J; bases not matched to a gene: 3. The chain's CDR3 is CASSLGGIQETQYF. The CDR3, as DNA: TGCGCCAGCAGCTTAGGGGGCATACAAGAGACCCAGTACTTC.

This clonotype was seen repeatedly, ten times or more. The rearrangement links TRBV5-1 to TRBJ2-1, with D possibly matching TRBD2 (5 bases). CDR3 length equals 15 residues. V was shortened by 2 bases and J by 0 bases, with 9 bases between the two germline ends. CDR1 is SGHRS, CDR2 YFSETQ, per germline. CDR3 coding DNA: TGCGCCAGCAGCTTCCGGGGAAGCTCCTACAATGAGCAGTTCTTC. Translated: CASSFRGSSYNEQFF.

The CDR3 protein is CASSTQDRANYGYTF. The DNA for the CDR3 is TGTGCCAGCAGCACACAGGACAGAGCTAACTATGGCTACACCTTC. This sequence joins TRBV9 and TRBJ1-2; weak D call: TRBD1 (6 bases). The CDR3 runs 15 residues. V was shortened by 4 bases and J by 0 bases, with 13 bases between the two germline ends. Per the germline V gene, CDR1 is SGDLS and CDR2 is YYNGEE.

This clonotype turned up a few times. The genes are TRBV5-1 and TRBJ1-2; the D gene is possibly TRBD1 (6 bases). Germline CDR1 SGHRS, CDR2 YFSETQ. This CDR3 is 15 amino acids long. The ends were cut back, 4 bases at V and 6 bases at J, with 19 bases in the middle. The CDR3 nucleotides are TGCGCCAGCAGCGCCTACAGGGTAGGTGAGGATGGCTACACCTTC. Translated, it gives CASSAYRVGEDGYTF.

At least ten counts were recorded for this clonotype. This chain connects TRBV4-1 to TRBJ2-5, with 8 bases identical to TRBD2. Per the germline V gene, CDR1 is MGHRA and CDR2 is YSYEKL. This CDR3 region has 18 residues. The J segment lost 4 bases and the V segment lost 0 bases, leaving 13 bases of the junction unmatched. CDR3 sequence (DNA): TGCGCCAGCAGCCAAGACCCCGGTGGGACTAGAAGGGGAGAGACCCAGTACTTC. Its translation: CASSQDPGGTRRGETQYF.

The rearrangement links TRBV5-1 to TRBJ1-6, with a tentative D call TRBD1 (5 bases). CDR1 SGHRS and CDR2 YFSETQ come from the germline V gene. V lost 0 bases and J 10 bases, leaving 14 bases between the germline ends. The CDR3 has 15 amino acids. The CDR3 here is CASSLAGGTGSPLHF. The CDR3 nucleotides read TGCGCCAGCAGCTTGGCGGGGGGAACAGGCTCACCCCTCCACTTT.

This clonotype was seen only a few times. V is TRBV6-2 or TRBV6-3 and J is TRBJ2-5; 8 nucleotides agree with TRBD1. J lost 9 bases, V lost 9 bases, and 18 bases had no gene match. CDR3 length equals 15 residues. The germline gives CDR1 MNHEY, CDR2 SVGEGT. This CDR3 reads CASPPLTGTGRPQYF. The CDR3 coding sequence is TGTGCCAGTCCACCACTGACCGGGACAGGTCGACCCCAGTACTTC.

This clonotype was picked up one time. Since no conserved phenylalanine or tryptophan closes the CDR3, a read error is the likely cause. The chain employs TRBV7-2 and TRBJ2-7, with 9 bases matching TRBD1. V lost 6 bases and J lost 5; bases outside the gene matches: 8. CDR1 and CDR2 from the germline V gene are SGHTA and FQGNSA. This CDR3 comprises 14 residues. CDR3 in amino acids: CASRGTGGLNEQYL. CDR3 nucleotides: TGTGCCAGCAGGGGAACAGGGGGCCTCAACGAGCAGTACTTA.

This clonotype has a handful of counts. This rearrangement joins TRBV9 to TRBJ2-1; the match to TRBD2 covers 12 bases. The ends lost 4 bases at V and 5 bases at J; junction bases unmatched: 7. Germline values: CDR1 SGDLS, CDR2 YYNGEE. The CDR3 extends over 16 amino acids. This chain's CDR3 is CASSPRTSGGNNEQFF. The CDR3 nucleotides read TGTGCCAGCAGCCCAAGAACTAGCGGGGGGAACAATGAGCAGTTCTTC. The complete variable domain, with remaining parts taken from reference TRBV9 and TRBJ2-1, reads DSGVTQTPKHLITATGQRVTLRCSPRSGDLSVYWYQQSLDQGLQFLIQYYNGEERAKGNILERFSAQQFPDLHSELNLSSLELGDSALYFCASSPRTSGGNNEQFFGPGTRLTVL.

This clonotype occurred many times. The chain links TRBV20-1 to TRBJ1-5; 8 nucleotides align to TRBD1. Germline V gene sequence: CDR1 DFQATT, CDR2 SNEGSKA (reference sequence). The CDR3 runs 13 residues. The V gene end was trimmed by 5 bases and the J gene end by 9 bases; junction bases not matched to a gene: 9. The DNA for the CDR3 is TGCAGTGCTGATGGGACAGGATCTGGGCCCCAGCATTTT. It codes for CSADGTGSGPQHF.

This clonotype has only a few counts. V gene TRBV10-3 combines with J gene TRBJ1-5; 7 bases line up with TRBD1. There are 14 residues in the CDR3. Germline V gene data show CDR1 as ENHRY and CDR2 as SYGVKD. V shed 6 bases and J 5 bases; nucleotides not matched to a gene: 7. The CDR3 sequence: CAIRGSQGDQPQHF. CDR3 bases: TGTGCCATCAGGGGGAGTCAGGGGGATCAGCCCCAGCATTTT.

This clonotype was observed a handful of times. The J gene is TRBJ1-3, the V gene TRBV18; TRBD1 agrees at 7 bases. With 5 bases clipped from V and 6 bases from J, the junction kept 7 bases outside the gene matches. This CDR3 has 14 amino acids. The germline V gene encodes CDR1 KGHSH and CDR2 LQKENI. The DNA of the CDR3 is TGTGCCAGCTCAAAACCGGGACAGAAAAACACCATATATTTT. As protein: CASSKPGQKNTIYF.

The chain uses TRBV7-3 and TRBJ1-1; D remains unclear. V lost 5 bases, J lost 0 bases, and 4 bases lay in between. CDR1 and CDR2 from the germline V gene are SGHTA and FQGTGA. This CDR3 has 12 residues. The chain's CDR3 is CASSLLNTEAFF. DNA of the CDR3: TGTGCCAGCAGCCTTTTGAACACTGAAGCTTTCTTT. Complete variable domain (other parts from reference TRBV7-3 and TRBJ1-1): GAGVSQTPSNKVTEKGKYVELRCDPISGHTALYWYRQSLGQGPEFLIYFQGTGAADDSGLPNDRFFAVRPEGSVSTLKIQRTERGDSAVYLCASSLLNTEAFFGQGTRLTVV.

There are a few counts of this clonotype. The J gene is TRBJ1-2, the V gene TRBV27, with 7 positions matching TRBD1. The V gene's germline CDR1 is MNHEY and CDR2 SMNVEV (reference sequence). Trimming at V came to 5 bases and at J to 1 base, leaving 10 bases not matched to a gene. The CDR3 has 16 amino acids. This CDR3 reads CASSPLTGTLNYGYTF. The CDR3 DNA reads as TGTGCCAGCAGTCCTCTGACAGGGACCCTTAACTATGGCTACACCTTC.